The 22 T cell receptor beta chains in this list originate from one sample, sequenced in a study of response to subunit inactivated influenza vaccine. TCRdb re-derived calls from the RT-PCR reads in MiXCR, one entry per CDR3 protein. The profile shows 610,000 or so distinct CDR3 sequences, 14% of them singletons. The sample in question was PBMCs from blood, obtained approximately 13 days after vaccination. These receptors were taken from a man in his forties or fifties who received an inactivated influenza vaccine.

The genes are TRBV7-9 and TRBJ2-5, with D tentatively TRBD2 (6 bases). The V gene lost 6 bases and the J gene lost 4 bases, with 18 bases spanning the gap. The CDR3 contains 15 residues. The germline gives CDR1 SEHNR, CDR2 FQNEAQ (reference sequence). DNA of the CDR3: TGTGCCAGCAGTCCGCCTCTAGCGACCGGAGAGACCCAGTACTTC. Its protein product is CASSPPLATGETQYF.

The chain has TRBV12-5 and TRBJ2-3; D is ambiguous. The CDR3 is made up of 14 amino acids. V gave up 2 bases and J gave up 3 bases, with 9 bases separating them. Germline V lookup: CDR1 LGHNT, CDR2 FRNRAP. The CDR3, as DNA: TGTGCTAGTGGTTTGCCCGGGCAGACAGATACGCAGTATTTT. Translation: CASGLPGQTDTQYF. The variable domain in full, with the rest retrieved from reference TRBV12-5 and TRBJ2-3, is DARVTQTPRHKVTEMGQEVTMRCQPILGHNTVFWYRQTMMQGLELLAYFRNRAPLDDSGMPKDRFSAEMPDATLATLKIQPSEPRDSAVYFCASGLPGQTDTQYFGPGTRLTVL.

The V call is TRBV5-1, the J call TRBJ2-3, with D unresolved. Germline CDR1 is SGHRS and CDR2 is YFSETQ. The CDR3 is made up of 15 amino acids. Trimming shortened V by 4 bases and J by 0 bases, and 12 bases separated the two germline ends. CDR3 DNA: TGCGCCAGCAGCGATCGACGGAGTAGCACAGATACGCAGTATTTT. Translated: CASSDRRSSTDTQYF.

This clonotype was observed a handful of times. The V and J genes are TRBV20-1 and TRBJ2-3; no definite D call. The length of the CDR3 is 13 residues. The V gene's germline CDR1 is DFQATT and CDR2 SNEGSKA (reference sequence). Deletions cut 7 bases from V and 2 bases from J, with 13 bases between. CDR3 coding DNA: TGCAGTGTCCTGACGGAACACACAGATACGCAGTATTTT. Its translation is CSVLTEHTDTQYF.

This clonotype showed up just a few times. This chain uses TRBV12-3 or TRBV12-4 with TRBJ1-5; perhaps TRBD1 as D (5 bases). Deletions cut 4 bases from V and 4 bases from J, with 17 bases between. The CDR3 consists of 16 residues. CDR3 DNA sequence: TGTGCCAGCAGTTCTCGACAGCACCCACGTAATCAGCCCCAGCATTTT. Amino acid sequence: CASSSRQHPRNQPQHF.

The rearrangement joins TRBV12-3 or TRBV12-4 to TRBJ1-1; no firm D call. Trimming shortened V by 0 bases and J by 3 bases, and 8 bases separated the two germline ends. The CDR3 sequence is 14 residues long. As DNA, the CDR3 is TGTGCCAGCAGTTTAGCGCTAGGGTACACTGAAGCTTTCTTT. Its translation: CASSLALGYTEAFF.

This clonotype has a handful of counts. J is TRBJ2-7 and V is TRBV5-1, with TRBD2 matching over 7 bases. Losses at the gene ends were 0 bases for V and 9 bases for J; bases not matched to a gene: 12. The CDR3 is 15 residues long. Germline V lookup: CDR1 SGHRS, CDR2 YFSETQ. The CDR3 here is CASSLEASGNWMQYF. CDR3 DNA sequence: TGCGCCAGCAGCTTGGAAGCTAGCGGTAACTGGATGCAGTACTTC.

The chain has TRBV28 and TRBJ2-7, with D tentatively TRBD1 (5 bases). The V and J ends lost 2 bases and 2 bases respectively, with 13 bases between them. The V gene's germline CDR1 is MDHEN and CDR2 SYDVKM. The CDR3 spans 15 residues. The CDR3 protein is CASSLRGHLPYEQYF. CDR3 sequence (DNA): TGTGCCAGCAGTTTACGAGGACATCTCCCCTACGAGCAGTACTTC.

This clonotype has more than one count but fewer than ten. The rearrangement links TRBV7-2 to TRBJ2-3; D gene unclear. The length of the CDR3 is 12 residues. Germline-derived CDR1 and CDR2 are SGHTA and FQGNSA. V lost 5 bases and J lost 7, with 10 bases in between. The CDR3 coding sequence is TGTGCCAGCAGCATCCCCGTAAATACGCAGTATTTT. Translating it yields CASSIPVNTQYF.

This clonotype occurred a few times. The J gene is TRBJ1-1, the V gene TRBV19; 8 positions agree with TRBD1. In germline, CDR1 is LNHDA, CDR2 SQIVND (reference sequence). This CDR3 has 13 residues. V dropped 6 bases and J dropped 5; count of bases not matched to a gene: 5. CDR3: CASRDRGGTEAFF. For the CDR3, the DNA is TGTGCCAGTAGAGACAGGGGAGGTACTGAAGCTTTCTTT.

The chain links TRBV6-6 to TRBJ1-5; no reliable D call. The CDR3 is made up of 15 amino acids. The V and J ends lost 5 bases and 10 bases respectively, with 21 bases between them. The germline gives CDR1 MNHNY, CDR2 SVGAGI (reference sequence). DNA for the CDR3: TGTGCCAGCAGTCCGTACCGTCCCCCTGGGAAACCCCAGCATTTT. Residues: CASSPYRPPGKPQHF.

This clonotype showed up just a few times. V gene TRBV4-3 combines with J gene TRBJ2-1, with D possibly being TRBD1 or TRBD2 (5 bases each). V gave up 0 bases and J gave up 0 bases, with 12 bases separating them. Germline V gives CDR1 LGHNA, CDR2 YSLEER. The CDR3 covers 17 residues. CDR3 sequence (DNA): TGCGCCAGCAGCCAAGATGGTAAGGGGAGCTCCTACAATGAGCAGTTCTTC. Its protein product is CASSQDGKGSSYNEQFF.

The DNA of the CDR3 is TGCAGCGTTCGAGTCGATGAGCAGTTCTTC. It is translated as CSVRVDEQFF. The rearrangement uses TRBV29-1 and TRBJ2-1; D unresolved. V lost 5 bases and J 8 bases, leaving 7 bases between the germline ends. Germline CDR1 SQVTM, CDR2 ANQGSEA. The CDR3 length is 10 residues.

This clonotype has more than one count but fewer than ten. The rearrangement uses TRBV20-1 and TRBJ2-1, with D possibly matching TRBD1 (6 bases). Germline V gene sequence: CDR1 DFQATT, CDR2 SNEGSKA (reference sequence). V dropped 5 bases and J dropped 3 bases, with 17 bases sitting between them. The CDR3 has 15 amino acids. CDR3 sequence reads: CSARQIGGYYNEQFF. The CDR3 nucleotides read TGCAGTGCTCGCCAAATAGGGGGTTACTACAATGAGCAGTTCTTC.

This rearrangement joins TRBV10-3 to TRBJ1-3, with D unresolved. The V end was cut by 4 bases, the J end by 2 bases, with 9 bases between. The CDR3 is 14 amino acids. CDR1 is ENHRY, CDR2 SYGVKD, per germline. This CDR3 reads CAISAFVTGNTIYF. The CDR3 DNA is TGTGCCATCAGTGCTTTCGTGACTGGAAACACCATATATTTT.

This clonotype has a handful of counts. J is TRBJ2-5 and V is TRBV7-2, with D unclear. CDR1 is SGHTA, CDR2 FQGNSA, per germline. This CDR3 is built from 14 residues. With 2 bases removed from V and 1 base from J, the gap between germline ends came to 8 bases. This CDR3 is CASSLTAIQETQYF. CDR3 DNA sequence: TGTGCCAGCAGCTTAACAGCTATCCAAGAGACCCAGTACTTC.

A few counts support this clonotype. V is TRBV4-3 and J is TRBJ2-7; 8 positions match TRBD2. The CDR3 consists of 17 residues. V lost 0 bases, J lost 6 bases, and 13 bases stayed unmatched. Germline V lookup: CDR1 LGHNA, CDR2 YSLEER. DNA of the CDR3: TGCGCCAGCAGCCAAGACCAAGCCGGGACTAGGCCTGCCGAGCAGTACTTC. It yields the protein CASSQDQAGTRPAEQYF.

This clonotype was recorded a few times. The chain links TRBV6-5 to TRBJ1-1, with D unresolved. Trimming removed 2 bases at V and 3 bases at J, with 7 bases between. The CDR3 contains 13 residues. The germline CDR1 and CDR2 sequences are MNHEY and SVGAGI. This CDR3 is CASSYRQHTEAFF. CDR3 sequence (DNA): TGTGCCAGCAGTTACCGGCAGCACACTGAAGCTTTCTTT.

The J gene is TRBJ2-5, the V gene TRBV4-3, with D uncertain. The V gene's germline CDR1 is LGHNA and CDR2 YSLEER. There are 15 residues in the CDR3. V dropped 0 bases and J dropped 8 bases, with 16 bases sitting between them. The CDR3 DNA follows: TGCGCCAGCAGCCAAGATACAGCCCGTTTGCAAACCCAGTACTTC. Its translation: CASSQDTARLQTQYF.

The chain links TRBV12-3 or TRBV12-4 to TRBJ2-1; tentative D call: TRBD1 (7 bases). V lost 6 bases and J 0 bases, leaving 9 bases between the germline ends. CDR3 length: 14 residues. The CDR3 here is CASRRDSSYNEQFF. The CDR3 DNA follows: TGTGCCAGCAGGCGGGACAGCTCCTACAATGAGCAGTTCTTC.

This chain links TRBV24-1 with TRBJ2-2, with 7 nucleotides matching TRBD2. CDR1 KGHDR and CDR2 SFDVKD come from the germline V gene. There are 14 residues in the CDR3. J gave up 4 bases and V 5 bases, and 3 bases lay outside the gene matches. CDR3 in DNA: TGTGCCACCAGTGTGACTAGCCCCACCGGGGAGCTGTTTTTT. It yields the protein CATSVTSPTGELFF.

The chain joins TRBV28 to TRBJ2-3, with TRBD2 as a possible D gene (6 bases). CDR3 size: 16 residues. CDR1 is MDHEN, CDR2 SYDVKM, per germline. V gave up 4 bases and J gave up 8 bases, with 22 bases separating them. CDR3: CASSSPEGRIPITQYF. In nucleotides, the CDR3 is TGTGCCAGCAGTTCCCCGGAGGGCCGGATCCCCATTACGCAGTATTTT. Drawing the rest from reference TRBV28 and TRBJ2-3, the complete variable domain is DVKVTQSSRYLVKRTGEKVFLECVQDMDHENMFWYRQDPGLGLRLIYFSYDVKMKEKGDIPEGYSVSREKKERFSLILESASTNQTSMYLCASSSPEGRIPITQYFGPGTRLTVL.